The 11 T cell receptor beta chains below come from one sample, sequenced in a study of CD8 T cells in Susac syndrome. Reverse transcription of roughly 0.5 to 1 ug RNA was carried out with random hexamers. TCRdb re-derived calls from the immunoSEQ multiplex PCR reads in MiXCR, one entry per CDR3 protein. In the table there are 160,000 or so distinct CDR3 sequences, about 94% of which are singletons. The sequencing input was CD8+ T cells from PBMCs. The source of these receptors is a human donor with multiple sclerosis.

The gene calls are TRBV6-2 or TRBV6-3 and TRBJ2-1, with D tentatively TRBD1 (6 bases). The V gene lost 2 bases and the J gene lost 6 bases, with 14 bases spanning the gap. Germline assignment: CDR1 MNHEY and CDR2 SVGEGT. This CDR3 has 15 residues. CDR3 DNA: TGTGCCAGCAGTTACCGGGACAACGGCTTCAATGAGCAGTTCTTC. Translating gives CASSYRDNGFNEQFF.

The chain combines TRBV27 with TRBJ1-5; D is unresolved. Per germline, CDR1 MNHEY and CDR2 SMNVEV (reference sequence). The CDR3 runs 13 residues. V was pared by 1 base and J by 7 bases, with 8 bases between. CDR3 sequence (DNA): TGTGCCAGCAGTTTATTGGGTTCCCAGCCCCAGCATTTT. It yields the protein CASSLLGSQPQHF.

The chain employs TRBV23-1 and TRBJ2-7; D is tentatively TRBD1 or TRBD2 (5 bases each). TRBV23-1 is marked as an open reading frame, function uncertain. The ends were cut back, 3 bases at V and 6 bases at J, with 30 bases in the middle. The CDR3 length is 19 residues. CDR3 loop: CASSQKTGTPGKGPVEQYF. The CDR3 nucleotides are TGCGCCAGCAGTCAGAAAACGGGGACCCCAGGGAAGGGTCCGGTCGAGCAGTACTTC.

The chain has TRBV15 and TRBJ2-7, with TRBD2 identical over 9 bases. Losses at the gene ends were 0 bases for V and 3 bases for J; bases not matched to a gene: 9. The CDR3 totals 17 residues. CDR1 and CDR2 (germline): LNHNV, YYDKDF (reference sequence). CDR3 sequence reads: CATSRDRASSGVYEQYF. Here the CDR3 DNA reads TGTGCCACCAGCAGAGATCGCGCGTCTAGCGGGGTCTACGAGCAGTACTTC.

This clonotype came up once. The chain links TRBV12-3 or TRBV12-4 to TRBJ1-1, with TRBD1 matching 7 bases. CDR3 length equals 14 residues. The V and J ends lost 3 bases and 8 bases, in that order; junction bases with no gene match: 9. CDR3 in DNA: TGTGCCAGCAGTTTGGGGCAGGGGGGATCGGAAGCTTTCTTT. Translation gives CASSLGQGGSEAFF.

The chain couples TRBV3-1 to TRBJ1-2; no reliable D call. The germline V gene has CDR1 LGHDT and CDR2 YNNKEL (reference sequence). The length of the CDR3 is 15 residues. The V end lost 5 bases, the J end lost 0 bases, and 13 bases lay between the germline ends. This CDR3 is CASSVYSDSNYGYTF. CDR3 sequence (DNA): TGTGCCAGCAGCGTTTACAGCGACTCTAACTATGGCTACACCTTC.

The chain couples TRBV14 to TRBJ1-2; D uncertain. This CDR3 comprises 14 residues. CDR1 and CDR2 (germline): SGHDN, FVKESK. Trimming shortened V by 0 bases and J by 4 bases, and 9 bases separated the two germline ends. CDR3 sequence: CASSQEPGGYGYTF. CDR3 bases: TGTGCCAGCAGCCAAGAGCCCGGCGGCTATGGCTACACCTTC.

This chain connects TRBV13 to TRBJ2-2; 8 nucleotides agree with TRBD2. The CDR3 totals 13 residues. Germline CDR1 and CDR2: PRHDT and FYEKMQ (reference sequence). The DNA of the CDR3 is TGTGCAACCGGGGGGGAAGGAACCGGGGAGCTGTTTTTT. It is translated as CATGGEGTGELFF.

The rearrangement joins TRBV29-1 to TRBJ2-7; 10 nucleotides line up with TRBD1. Per germline, CDR1 SQVTM and CDR2 ANQGSEA. The CDR3 has 16 amino acids. The junction had 15 bases not matched to a gene; V was cut back by 6 bases and J by 4 bases. In nucleotides, the CDR3 is TGCAGCGTGGGCAATCTTGGGACAGGGGTCGGATACGAGCAGTACTTC. Translation gives CSVGNLGTGVGYEQYF.

The gene calls are TRBV4-1 and TRBJ2-3, with D perhaps TRBD2 (5 bases). The germline V and J ends were trimmed by 4 bases and 4 bases, with 9 bases remaining between them. The CDR3 loop spans 13 amino acids. Germline CDR1 reads MGHRA; CDR2 reads YSYEKL. CDR3 sequence reads: CASSPPAADTQYF. CDR3 nucleotide sequence: TGCGCCAGCAGCCCCCCAGCGGCAGATACGCAGTATTTT.

The V and J genes are TRBV12-3 or TRBV12-4 and TRBJ2-1; D is ambiguous. V was shortened by 6 bases and J by 6 bases, with 24 bases between the two germline ends. The CDR3 is 17 amino acids. In DNA, the CDR3 is TGTGCCAGCAGAACGGGTAACCGCGGCCCTGTCTCCAATGAGCAGTTCTTC. Amino acid sequence: CASRTGNRGPVSNEQFF.